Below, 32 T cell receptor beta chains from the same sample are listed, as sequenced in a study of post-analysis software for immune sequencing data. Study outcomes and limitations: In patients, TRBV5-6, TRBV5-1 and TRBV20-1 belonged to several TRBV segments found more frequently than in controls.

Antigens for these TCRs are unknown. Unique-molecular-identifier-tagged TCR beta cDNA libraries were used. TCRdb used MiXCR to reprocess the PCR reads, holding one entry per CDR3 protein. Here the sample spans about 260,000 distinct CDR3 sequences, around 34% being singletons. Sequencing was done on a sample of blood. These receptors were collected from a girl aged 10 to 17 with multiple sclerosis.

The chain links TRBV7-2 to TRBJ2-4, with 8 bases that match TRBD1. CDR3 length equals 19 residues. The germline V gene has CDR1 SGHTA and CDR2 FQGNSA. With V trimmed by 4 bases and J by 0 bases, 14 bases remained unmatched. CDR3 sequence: CASSSVPGTGSGAKNIQYF. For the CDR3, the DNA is TGTGCCAGCAGCTCCGTTCCCGGGACAGGATCGGGAGCCAAAAACATTCAGTACTTC.

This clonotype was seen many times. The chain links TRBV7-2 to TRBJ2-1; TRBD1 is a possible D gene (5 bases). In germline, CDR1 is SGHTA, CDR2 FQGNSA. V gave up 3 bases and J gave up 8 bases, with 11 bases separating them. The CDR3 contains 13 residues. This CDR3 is CASSFRGGDEQFF. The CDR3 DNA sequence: TGTGCCAGCAGCTTTAGGGGCGGTGATGAGCAGTTCTTC.

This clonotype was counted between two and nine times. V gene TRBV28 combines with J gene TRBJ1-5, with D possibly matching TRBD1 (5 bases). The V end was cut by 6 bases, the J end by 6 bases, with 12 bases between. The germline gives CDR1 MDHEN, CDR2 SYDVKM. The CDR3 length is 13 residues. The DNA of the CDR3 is TGTGCCAGCAGCCCGGGGGGGATTCAGCCCCAGCATTTT. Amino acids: CASSPGGIQPQHF.

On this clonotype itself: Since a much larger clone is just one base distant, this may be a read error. In DNA, the CDR3 is TGTGCCAGCAGCAAAACCGAAGGGACTAGCGGCAAAGAGGCCCAGTACTTC. It is translated as CASSKTEGTSGKEAQYF. The chain joins TRBV21-1 to TRBJ2-5; the table calls TRBD2, which could not be checked here. TRBV21-1 corresponds to a pseudogene. The CDR3 consists of 17 residues.

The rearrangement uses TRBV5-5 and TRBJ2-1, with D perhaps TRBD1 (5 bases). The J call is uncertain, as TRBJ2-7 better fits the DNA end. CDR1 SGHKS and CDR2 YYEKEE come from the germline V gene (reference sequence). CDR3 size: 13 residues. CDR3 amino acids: CASSLTGYNEQYF. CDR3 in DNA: TGTGCCAGCAGCTTGACAGGCTACAATGAGCAGTACTTC.

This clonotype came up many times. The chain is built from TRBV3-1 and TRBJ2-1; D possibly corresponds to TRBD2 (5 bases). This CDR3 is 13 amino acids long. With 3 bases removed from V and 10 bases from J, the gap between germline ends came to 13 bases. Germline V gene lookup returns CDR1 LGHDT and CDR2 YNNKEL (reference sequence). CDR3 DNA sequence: TGTGCCAGCAGCCATTTCGGCGGAGGCGAGCAGTTCTTC. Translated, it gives CASSHFGGGEQFF.

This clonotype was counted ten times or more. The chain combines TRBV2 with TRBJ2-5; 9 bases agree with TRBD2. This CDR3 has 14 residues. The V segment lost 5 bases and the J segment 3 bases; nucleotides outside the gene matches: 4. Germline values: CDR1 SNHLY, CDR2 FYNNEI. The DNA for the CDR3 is TGTGCCAGCAGTAAAAGACTAGCGGAAGAGACCCAGTACTTC. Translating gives CASSKRLAEETQYF.

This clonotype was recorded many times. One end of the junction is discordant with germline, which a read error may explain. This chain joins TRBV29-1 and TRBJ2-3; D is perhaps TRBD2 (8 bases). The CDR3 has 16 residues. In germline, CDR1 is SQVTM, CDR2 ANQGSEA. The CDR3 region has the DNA TGCAGCGTTGAGGGTAGAGCGGGGGTCGGGACAGATACACAGTATTTT. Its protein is CSVEGRAGVGTDTQYF.

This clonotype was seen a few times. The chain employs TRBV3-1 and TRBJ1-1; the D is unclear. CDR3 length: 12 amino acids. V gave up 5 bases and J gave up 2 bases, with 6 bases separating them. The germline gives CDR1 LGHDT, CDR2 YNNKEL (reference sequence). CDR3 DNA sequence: TGTGCCAGCAGCTCAATCAACACTGAAGCTTTCTTT. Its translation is CASSSINTEAFF.

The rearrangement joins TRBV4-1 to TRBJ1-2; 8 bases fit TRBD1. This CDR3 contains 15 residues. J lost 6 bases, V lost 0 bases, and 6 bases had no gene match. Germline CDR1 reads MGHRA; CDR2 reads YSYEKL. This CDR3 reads CASSQDPDRANGYTF. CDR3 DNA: TGCGCCAGCAGCCAAGATCCGGACAGGGCCAATGGCTACACCTTC.

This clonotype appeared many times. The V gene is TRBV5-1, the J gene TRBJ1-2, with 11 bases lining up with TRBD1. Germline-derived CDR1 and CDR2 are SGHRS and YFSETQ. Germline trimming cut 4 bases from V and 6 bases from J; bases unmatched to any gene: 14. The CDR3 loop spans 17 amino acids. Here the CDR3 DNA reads TGCGCCAGCAGCCGGACAGGGGGCGCAGAGAATCGCGATGGCTACACCTTC. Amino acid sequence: CASSRTGGAENRDGYTF.

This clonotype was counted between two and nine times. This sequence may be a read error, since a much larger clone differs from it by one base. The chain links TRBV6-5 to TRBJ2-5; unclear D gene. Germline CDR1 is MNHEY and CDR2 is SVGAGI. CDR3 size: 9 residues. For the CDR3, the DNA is TGTGCCAGACAAGAGGCCCAGTACTTC. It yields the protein CARQEAQYF.

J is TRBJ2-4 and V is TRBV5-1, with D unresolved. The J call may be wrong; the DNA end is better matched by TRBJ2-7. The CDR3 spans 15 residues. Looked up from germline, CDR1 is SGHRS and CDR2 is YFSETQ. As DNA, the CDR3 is TGCGCCAGCAGCCCCGAAAATCGTGACGATTACGAGCAGTACTTC. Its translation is CASSPENRDDYEQYF.

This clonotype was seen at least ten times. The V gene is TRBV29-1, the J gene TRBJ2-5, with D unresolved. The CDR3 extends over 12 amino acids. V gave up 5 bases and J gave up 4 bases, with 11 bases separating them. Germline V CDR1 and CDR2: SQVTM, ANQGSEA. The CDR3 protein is CSVLGKIETQYF. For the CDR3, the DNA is TGCAGCGTTCTAGGGAAGATAGAGACCCAGTACTTC.

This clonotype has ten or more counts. CDR3 region: CASSQDVGVDYGYTF. CDR3 DNA: TGTGCCAGCAGCCAAGATGTAGGAGTCGACTATGGCTACACCTTC. The chain employs TRBV4-2 and TRBJ1-2, with D unclear. Germline CDR1 LGHNA, CDR2 YNFKEQ. The CDR3 is 15 amino acids. V lost 0 bases and J 3 bases, leaving 11 bases between the germline ends.

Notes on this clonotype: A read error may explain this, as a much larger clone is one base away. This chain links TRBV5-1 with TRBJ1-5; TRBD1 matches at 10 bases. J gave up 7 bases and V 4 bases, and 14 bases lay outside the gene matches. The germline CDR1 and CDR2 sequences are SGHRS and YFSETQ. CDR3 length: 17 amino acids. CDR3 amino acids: CASSLDPWDRGRQPQHF. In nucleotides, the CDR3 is TGCGCCAGCAGCCTGGACCCCTGGGACAGGGGAAGACAGCCCCAGCATTTT. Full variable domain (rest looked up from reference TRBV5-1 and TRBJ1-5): KAGVTQTPRYLIKTRGQQVTLSCSPISGHRSVSWYQQTPGQGLQFLFEYFSETQRNKGNFPGRFSGRQFSNSRSEMNVSTLELGDSALYLCASSLDPWDRGRQPQHFGDGTRLSIL.

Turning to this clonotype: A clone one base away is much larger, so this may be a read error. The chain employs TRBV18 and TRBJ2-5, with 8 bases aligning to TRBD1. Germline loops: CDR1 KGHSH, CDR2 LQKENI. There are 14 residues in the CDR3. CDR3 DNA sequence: TGTGCCAACTCACCGACAGGGGCCCAAGAGACCCAGTACTTC. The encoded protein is CANSPTGAQETQYF.

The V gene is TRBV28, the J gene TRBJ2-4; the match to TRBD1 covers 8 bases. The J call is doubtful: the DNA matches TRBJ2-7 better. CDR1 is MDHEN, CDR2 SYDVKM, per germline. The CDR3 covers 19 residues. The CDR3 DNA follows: TGTGCCAGCAGTTCGCTTGGGGGAGGAGATACAGGGGGGTTCTACGAGCAGTACTTC. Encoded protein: CASSSLGGGDTGGFYEQYF.

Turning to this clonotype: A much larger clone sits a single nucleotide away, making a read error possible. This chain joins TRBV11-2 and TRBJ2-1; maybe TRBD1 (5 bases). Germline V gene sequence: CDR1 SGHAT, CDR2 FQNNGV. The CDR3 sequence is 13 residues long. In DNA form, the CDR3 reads TGTGCCAGCAGCTTAGATAGGGGCTATGAGCAGTGCTTC. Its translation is CASSLDRGYEQCF.

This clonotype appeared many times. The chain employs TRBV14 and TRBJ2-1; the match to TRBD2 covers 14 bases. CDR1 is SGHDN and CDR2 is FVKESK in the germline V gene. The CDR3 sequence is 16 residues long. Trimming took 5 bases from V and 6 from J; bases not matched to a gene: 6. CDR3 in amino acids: CASSARLAGGRNEQFF. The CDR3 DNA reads TGTGCCAGCAGCGCGCGACTAGCGGGAGGGCGCAATGAGCAGTTCTTC.

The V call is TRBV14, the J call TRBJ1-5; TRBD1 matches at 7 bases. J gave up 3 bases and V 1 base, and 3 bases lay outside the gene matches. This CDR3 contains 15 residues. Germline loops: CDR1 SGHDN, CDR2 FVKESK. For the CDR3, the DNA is TGTGCCAGCAGCCAAGGCGGGACAGACAATCAGCCCCAGCATTTT. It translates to CASSQGGTDNQPQHF. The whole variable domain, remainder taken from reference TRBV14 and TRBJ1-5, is EAGVTQFPSHSVIEKGQTVTLRCDPISGHDNLYWYRRVMGKEIKFLLHFVKESKQDESGMPNNRFLAERTGGTYSTLKVQPAELEDSGVYFCASSQGGTDNQPQHFGDGTRLSIL.

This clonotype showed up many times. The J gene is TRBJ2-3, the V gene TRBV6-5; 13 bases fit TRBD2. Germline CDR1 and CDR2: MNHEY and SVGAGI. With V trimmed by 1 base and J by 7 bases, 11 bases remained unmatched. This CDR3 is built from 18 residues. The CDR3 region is CASSYFRPETSGGNTQYF. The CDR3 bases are TGTGCCAGCAGTTACTTTCGACCCGAGACTAGCGGGGGGAATACGCAGTATTTT.

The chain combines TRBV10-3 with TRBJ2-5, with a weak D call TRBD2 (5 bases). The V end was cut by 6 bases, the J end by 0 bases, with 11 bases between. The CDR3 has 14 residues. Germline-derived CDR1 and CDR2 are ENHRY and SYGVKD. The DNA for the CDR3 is TGTGCCATCAGGGCGGGCGCCTACCAAGAGACCCAGTACTTC. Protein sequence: CAIRAGAYQETQYF.

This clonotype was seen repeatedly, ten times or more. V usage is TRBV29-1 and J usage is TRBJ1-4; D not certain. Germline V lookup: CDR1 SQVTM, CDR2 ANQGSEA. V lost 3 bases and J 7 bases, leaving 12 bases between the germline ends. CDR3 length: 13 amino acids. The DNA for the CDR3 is TGCAGCGTTGAGGGCAGAGACTCTGAAAAACTGTTTTTT. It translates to CSVEGRDSEKLFF.

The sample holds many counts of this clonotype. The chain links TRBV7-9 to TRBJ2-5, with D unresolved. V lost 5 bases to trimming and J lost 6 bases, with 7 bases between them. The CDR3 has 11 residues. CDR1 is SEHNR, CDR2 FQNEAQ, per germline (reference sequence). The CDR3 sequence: CASSPEKTQYF. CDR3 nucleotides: TGTGCCAGCAGCCCGGAAAAGACCCAGTACTTC.

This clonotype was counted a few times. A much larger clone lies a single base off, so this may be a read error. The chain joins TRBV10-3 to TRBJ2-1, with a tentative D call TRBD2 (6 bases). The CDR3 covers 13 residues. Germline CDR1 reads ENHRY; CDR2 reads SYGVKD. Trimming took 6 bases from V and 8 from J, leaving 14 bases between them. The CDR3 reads CAIRGLVTDEQFF. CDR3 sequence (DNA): TGTGCCATCAGGGGACTGGTCACGGATGAGCAGTTCTTC.

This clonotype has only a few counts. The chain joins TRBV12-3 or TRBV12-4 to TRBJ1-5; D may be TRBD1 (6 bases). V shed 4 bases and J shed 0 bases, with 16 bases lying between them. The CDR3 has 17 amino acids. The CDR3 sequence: CASSSDRDNYSNQPQHF. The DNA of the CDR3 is TGTGCCAGCAGTTCGGACCGGGACAATTATAGCAATCAGCCCCAGCATTTT.

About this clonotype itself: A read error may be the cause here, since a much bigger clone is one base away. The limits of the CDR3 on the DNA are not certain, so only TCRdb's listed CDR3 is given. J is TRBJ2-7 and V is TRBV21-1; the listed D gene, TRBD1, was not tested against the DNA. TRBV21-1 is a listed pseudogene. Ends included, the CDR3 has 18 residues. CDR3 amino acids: CASSGRVGPGSLAYEQYF.

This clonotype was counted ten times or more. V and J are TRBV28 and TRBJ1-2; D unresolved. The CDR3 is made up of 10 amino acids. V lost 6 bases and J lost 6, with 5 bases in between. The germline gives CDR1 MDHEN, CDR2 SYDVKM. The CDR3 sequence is CASRDDGYTF. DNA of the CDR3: TGTGCCAGCAGGGACGATGGCTACACCTTC.

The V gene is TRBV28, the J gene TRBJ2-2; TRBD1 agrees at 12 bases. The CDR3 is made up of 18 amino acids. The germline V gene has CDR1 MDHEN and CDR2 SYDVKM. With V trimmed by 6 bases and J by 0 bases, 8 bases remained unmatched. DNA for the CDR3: TGTGCCAGCAGACAAACCGGGACAGGGGGCCCGAACACCGGGGAGCTGTTTTTT. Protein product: CASRQTGTGGPNTGELFF.

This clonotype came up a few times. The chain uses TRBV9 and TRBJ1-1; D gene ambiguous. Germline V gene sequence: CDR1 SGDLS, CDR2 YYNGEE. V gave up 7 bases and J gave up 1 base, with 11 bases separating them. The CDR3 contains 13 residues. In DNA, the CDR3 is TGTGCCAGCGGCCTAGGCCAGAACACTGAAGCTTTCTTT. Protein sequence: CASGLGQNTEAFF.

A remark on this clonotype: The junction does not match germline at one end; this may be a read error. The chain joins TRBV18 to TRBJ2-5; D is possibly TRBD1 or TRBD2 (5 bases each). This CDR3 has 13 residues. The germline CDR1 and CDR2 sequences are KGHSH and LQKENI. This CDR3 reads CAGSPPGLETQYF. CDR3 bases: TGCGCCGGCTCACCACCGGGGCTGGAGACCCAGTACTTC.